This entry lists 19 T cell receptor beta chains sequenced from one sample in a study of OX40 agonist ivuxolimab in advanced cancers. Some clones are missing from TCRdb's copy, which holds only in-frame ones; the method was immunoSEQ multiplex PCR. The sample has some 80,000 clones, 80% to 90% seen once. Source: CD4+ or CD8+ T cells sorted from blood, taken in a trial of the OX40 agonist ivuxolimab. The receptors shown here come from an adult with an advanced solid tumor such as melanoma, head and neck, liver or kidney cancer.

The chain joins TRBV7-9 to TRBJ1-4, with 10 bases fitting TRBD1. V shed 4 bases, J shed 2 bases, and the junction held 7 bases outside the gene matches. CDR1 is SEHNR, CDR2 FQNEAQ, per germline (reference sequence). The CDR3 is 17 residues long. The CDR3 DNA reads TGTGCCAGCAGCTCGGGACAGGGGAGAGGTACTAATGAAAAACTGTTTTTT. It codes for CASSSGQGRGTNEKLFF.

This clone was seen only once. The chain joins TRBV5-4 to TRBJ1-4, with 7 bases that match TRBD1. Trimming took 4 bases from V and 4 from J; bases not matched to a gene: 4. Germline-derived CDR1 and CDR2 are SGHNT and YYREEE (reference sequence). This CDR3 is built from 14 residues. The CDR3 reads CASSRGQNNEKLFF. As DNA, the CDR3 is TGTGCCAGCAGCAGGGGACAGAATAATGAAAAACTGTTTTTT.

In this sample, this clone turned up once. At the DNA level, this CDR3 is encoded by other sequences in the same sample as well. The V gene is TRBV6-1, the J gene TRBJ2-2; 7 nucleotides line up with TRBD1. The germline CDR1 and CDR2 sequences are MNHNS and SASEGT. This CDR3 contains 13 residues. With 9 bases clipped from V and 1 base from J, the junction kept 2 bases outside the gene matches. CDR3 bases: TGTGCCAGTCGGACAGGGAACACCGGGGAGCTGTTTTTT. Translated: CASRTGNTGELFF.

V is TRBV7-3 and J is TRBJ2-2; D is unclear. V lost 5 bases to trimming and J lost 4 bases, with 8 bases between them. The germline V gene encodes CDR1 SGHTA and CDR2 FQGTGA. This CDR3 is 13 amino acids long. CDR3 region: CASSPVGTGELFF. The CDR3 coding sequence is TGTGCCAGCAGCCCCGTGGGCACCGGGGAGCTGTTTTTT. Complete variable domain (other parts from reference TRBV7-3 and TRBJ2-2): GAGVSQTPSNKVTEKGKYVELRCDPISGHTALYWYRQSLGQGPEFLIYFQGTGAADDSGLPNDRFFAVRPEGSVSTLKIQRTERGDSAVYLCASSPVGTGELFFGEGSRLTVL.

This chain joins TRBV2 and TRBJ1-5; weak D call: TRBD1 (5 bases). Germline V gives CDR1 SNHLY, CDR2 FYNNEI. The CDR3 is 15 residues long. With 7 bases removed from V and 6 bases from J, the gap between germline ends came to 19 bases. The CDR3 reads CASNPSGGLSQPQHF. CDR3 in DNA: TGTGCCAGCAATCCGTCGGGGGGATTAAGTCAGCCCCAGCATTTT.

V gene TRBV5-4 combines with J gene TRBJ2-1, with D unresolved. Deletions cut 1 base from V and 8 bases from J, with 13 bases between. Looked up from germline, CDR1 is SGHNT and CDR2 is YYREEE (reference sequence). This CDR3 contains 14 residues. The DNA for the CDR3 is TGTGCCAGCAGCTTGCCGGGCCGGGCGCATGAGCAGTTCTTC. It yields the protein CASSLPGRAHEQFF.

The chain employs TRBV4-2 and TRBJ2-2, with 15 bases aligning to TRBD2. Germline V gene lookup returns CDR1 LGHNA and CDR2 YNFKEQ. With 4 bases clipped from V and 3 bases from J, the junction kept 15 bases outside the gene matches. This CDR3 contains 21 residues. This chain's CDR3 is CASSPRAPGLAGGPDTGELFF. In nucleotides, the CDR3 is TGTGCCAGCAGCCCCCGAGCTCCCGGACTAGCGGGGGGGCCGGACACCGGGGAGCTGTTTTTT.

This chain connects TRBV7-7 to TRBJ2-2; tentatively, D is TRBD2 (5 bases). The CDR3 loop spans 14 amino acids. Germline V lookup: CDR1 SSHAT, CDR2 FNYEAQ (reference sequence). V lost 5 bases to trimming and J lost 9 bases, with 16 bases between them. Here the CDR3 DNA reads TGTGCCAGCAGCGAGGGATCTACACAAAGGGAGCTGTTTTTT. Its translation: CASSEGSTQRELFF. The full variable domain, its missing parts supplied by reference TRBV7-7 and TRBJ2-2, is GAGVSQSPRYKVTKRGQDVTLRCDPISSHATLYWYQQALGQGPEFLTYFNYEAQPDKSGLPSDRFSAERPEGSISTLTIQRTEQRDSAMYRCASSEGSTQRELFFGEGSRLTVL.

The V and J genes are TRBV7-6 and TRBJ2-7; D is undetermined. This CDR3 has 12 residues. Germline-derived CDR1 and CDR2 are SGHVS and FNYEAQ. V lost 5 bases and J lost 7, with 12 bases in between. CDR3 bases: TGTGCCAGCAGCCATAGGCCCCCGGAGCAGTACTTC. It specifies CASSHRPPEQYF.

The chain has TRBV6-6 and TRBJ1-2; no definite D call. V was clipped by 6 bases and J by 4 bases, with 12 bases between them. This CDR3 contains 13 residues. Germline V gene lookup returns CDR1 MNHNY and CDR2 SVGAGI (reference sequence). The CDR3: CASRDDGAYGYTF. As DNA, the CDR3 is TGTGCCAGCAGGGATGACGGAGCCTATGGCTACACCTTC.

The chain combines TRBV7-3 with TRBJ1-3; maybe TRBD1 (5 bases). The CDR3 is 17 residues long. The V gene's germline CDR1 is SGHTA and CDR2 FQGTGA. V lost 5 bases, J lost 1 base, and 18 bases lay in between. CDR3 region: CASSPHGGRRSGNTIYF. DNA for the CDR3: TGTGCCAGCAGCCCCCACGGGGGGAGAAGGTCTGGAAACACCATATATTTT.

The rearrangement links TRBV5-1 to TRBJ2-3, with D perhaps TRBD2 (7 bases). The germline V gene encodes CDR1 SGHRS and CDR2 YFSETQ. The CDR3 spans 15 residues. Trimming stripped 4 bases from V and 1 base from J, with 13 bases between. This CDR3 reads CASSRGGARTDTQYF. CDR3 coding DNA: TGCGCCAGCAGCCGTGGGGGGGCCCGCACAGATACGCAGTATTTT.

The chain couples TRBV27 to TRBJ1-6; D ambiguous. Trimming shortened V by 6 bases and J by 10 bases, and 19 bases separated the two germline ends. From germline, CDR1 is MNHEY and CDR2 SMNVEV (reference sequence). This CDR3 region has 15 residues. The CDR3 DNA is TGTGCCAGCAGGAAGTCCGCTAGGACGGAGTCACCCCTCCACTTT. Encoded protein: CASRKSARTESPLHF.

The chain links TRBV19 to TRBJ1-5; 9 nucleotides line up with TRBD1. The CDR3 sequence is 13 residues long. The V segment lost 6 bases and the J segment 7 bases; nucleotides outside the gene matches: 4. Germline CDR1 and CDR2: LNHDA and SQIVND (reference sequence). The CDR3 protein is CASSGTGRQPQHF. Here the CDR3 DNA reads TGTGCCAGTAGCGGGACAGGGAGGCAGCCCCAGCATTTT. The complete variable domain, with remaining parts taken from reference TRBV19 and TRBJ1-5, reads DGGITQSPKYLFRKEGQNVTLSCEQNLNHDAMYWYRQDPGQGLRLIYYSQIVNDFQKGDIAEGYSVSREKKESFPLTVTSAQKNPTAFYLCASSGTGRQPQHFGDGTRLSIL.

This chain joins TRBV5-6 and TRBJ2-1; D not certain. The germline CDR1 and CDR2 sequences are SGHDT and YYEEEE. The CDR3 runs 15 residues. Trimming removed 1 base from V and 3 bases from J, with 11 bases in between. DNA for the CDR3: TGTGCCAGCAGCTTGTATAGTTCGGGCTACAATGAGCAGTTCTTC. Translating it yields CASSLYSSGYNEQFF.

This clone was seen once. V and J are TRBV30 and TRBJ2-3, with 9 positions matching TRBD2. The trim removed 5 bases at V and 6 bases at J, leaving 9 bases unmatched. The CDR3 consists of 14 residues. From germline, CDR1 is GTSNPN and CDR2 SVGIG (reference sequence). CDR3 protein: CAWAAAGGYDTQYF. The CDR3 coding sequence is TGTGCCTGGGCTGCAGCGGGGGGTTACGATACGCAGTATTTT.

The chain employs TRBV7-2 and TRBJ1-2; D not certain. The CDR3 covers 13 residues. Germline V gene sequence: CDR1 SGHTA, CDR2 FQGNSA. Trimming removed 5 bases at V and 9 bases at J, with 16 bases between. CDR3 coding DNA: TGTGCCAGCAGCCAAGCGGGTCAGGCGAGCTACACCTTC. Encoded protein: CASSQAGQASYTF.

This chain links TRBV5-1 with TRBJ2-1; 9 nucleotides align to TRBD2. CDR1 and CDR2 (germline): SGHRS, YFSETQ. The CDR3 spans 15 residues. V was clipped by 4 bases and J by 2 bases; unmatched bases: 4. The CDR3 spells CASSLSGGAYNEQFF. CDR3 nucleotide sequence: TGCGCCAGCAGCCTTAGCGGGGGCGCCTACAATGAGCAGTTCTTC.

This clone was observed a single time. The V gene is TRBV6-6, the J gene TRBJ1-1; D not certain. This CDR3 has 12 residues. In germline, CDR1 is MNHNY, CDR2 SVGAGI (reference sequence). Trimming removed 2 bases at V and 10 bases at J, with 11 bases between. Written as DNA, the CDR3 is TGTGCCAGCAGTTACGGAATCGGACGAGCTTTCTTT. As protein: CASSYGIGRAFF.